The T cell receptor beta chain under discussion was sequenced for a study of T cells in localized non-small cell lung cancer. TCRdb keeps only in-frame clones here, not all; method: immunoSEQ multiplex PCR. Here the sample spans 1,500 to 2,000 clones, 26% being singletons. The sequence came from a man aged 35 to 69 with stage I lung adenocarcinoma. The material sequenced was lung tumor tissue, taken before any cancer treatment.

The CDR3 DNA reads TGTGCCAGCAGCTTTAGTCGGAATAATGAGCAGTTCTTC. Its translation is CASSFSRNNEQFF. This chain connects TRBV7-1 to TRBJ2-1; D gene uncertain. TRBV7-1 is an open reading frame, and its role is uncertain. The germline V and J ends were trimmed by 4 bases and 7 bases, with 11 bases remaining between them. There are 13 residues in the CDR3.